This is a list of T cell receptor beta chains from one sample in a study of patients and donors after allogeneic stem cell transplantation. TCRdb recomputed calls from the RT-PCR reads with MiXCR, one row per CDR3 protein. The table shows roughly 200,000 distinct CDR3 sequences, with around 41% occurring only once. Sequenced input: blood, either unsorted or a sorted T cell fraction (not recorded which). These receptors were taken from a human donor who was either an allogeneic HSCT recipient or a stem cell or donor lymphocyte infusion donor (not recorded which). It is not recorded whose cells these are; they may come from a transplant donor. Both conserved end residues are part of each CDR3.

TRBV20-1	TRBJ2-3	CSGSLAITDTQYF
TRBV6-2/TRBV6-3	TRBJ1-5	CASSYFGGPGQPQHF
TRBV7-9	TRBJ2-3	CASGGALADTQYF
TRBV9	TRBJ1-3	CASSARDSISGNTIYF
TRBV5-1	TRBJ1-1	CASSWGPGQGNTEAFF
TRBV5-1	TRBJ2-2	CASSRGDRDTGELFF
TRBV6-1	TRBJ1-1	CASSPRQTNTEAFF
TRBV19	TRBJ1-3	CASSIRGPFSGNTIYF
TRBV5-1	TRBJ1-2	CASSQMPTGDYGYTF
TRBV7-9	TRBJ1-5	CASSLGTRDNQPQHF
TRBV12-3/TRBV12-4	TRBJ1-5	CASSRREYNQPQHF
TRBV10-3	TRBJ2-3	CAIRPGGQPYSTDTQYF
TRBV30	TRBJ1-1	CAWSVDRWWNTEAFF
TRBV5-1	TRBJ2-2	CASSSSLGNTGELFF
TRBV5-6	TRBJ1-2	CASTFGGGTNYGYTF
TRBV6-6	TRBJ2-7	CASSYAPGQGYEQYF
TRBV7-3	TRBJ1-2	CASSLTANYGCTF
TRBV9	TRBJ1-1	CASSPWTGPNTEAFF
TRBV7-2	TRBJ1-1	CASSVGHATEAFF
TRBV7-9	TRBJ1-4	CASSTGTGFYTNEKLFF
TRBV20-1	TRBJ2-1	CSATDGGRYNEQFF
TRBV20-1	TRBJ1-4	CSASRGEKLFF
TRBV28	TRBJ2-1	CASRSSPPRQPEQFF
TRBV28	TRBJ1-2	CASHRALYGYTF
TRBV7-9	TRBJ2-3	CASSPQGGWTDTQYF
TRBV6-2/TRBV6-3	TRBJ1-1	CASSYDFSMNTEAFF
TRBV5-1	TRBJ2-3	CASSLSWTDTQYF
TRBV12-3/TRBV12-4	TRBJ2-1	CASSLRQGLNNEQFF
TRBV5-6	TRBJ2-7	CASSFRTDYEQYF